One TCR beta chain is described in this entry. No cognate antigen has been identified for it. The input lacks base qualities; no much larger clone sits a single base away. In total, fewer than 750 healthy bone marrow donors made up the cohort. At the time of sampling, all cohort members were nominally healthy, though unrecorded immune exposures were likely present. The donor tested CMV seronegative, placing the donor among the 350 or so seronegative members of the cohort. Each donor provided a peripheral blood sample, and peripheral blood mononuclear cells were used for TCR beta sequencing. The Qiagen DNeasy Blood Extraction Kit was used to extract genomic DNA from the blood cell samples. Libraries were made using the immunoSEQ multiplex PCR assay. The multiplex PCR relied on a mix of 60 forward primers for TCR Vbeta segments and 13 reverse primers for TCR Jbeta segments. The CDR3 region of rearranged TCR beta genes was amplified from genomic DNA with a multiplex PCR assay. The amplified TCR beta libraries were sequenced on the Illumina HiSeq System as 87-base-pair reads. The source study handled its data this way. A later analysis tallied 70 million to 100 million unique TCR beta chains across the 550 to 850 repertoires, and approximately 11 million of those chains were shared by two or more donors. Raw reads were error-corrected and collapsed into unique sequences by a nearest-neighbor algorithm in which closely related sequences were merged to remove PCR and sequencing errors. To assign V, D and J gene segments, CDR3 sequences were aligned to IMGT reference sequences. For a sequence to be retained, a match of at least six nucleotides to both a V gene segment and a J gene segment was required. A rearrangement was called productive if the CDR3 had no stop codons and remained in frame with V and J, and every other rearrangement was called non-productive. Following IMGT convention, CDR3 was defined as the stretch from the second conserved V-encoded cysteine to the conserved J-encoded phenylalanine. In an earlier analysis of just under 600 of the donors, sequences lacking an unambiguous match to a single V gene segment were excluded. An earlier analysis of 500 to 600 of the donors classified V segments as functional when productive rearrangements were above 56.7% and as segregating when the standard deviation between donors was above 5%. A statistical classification framework was developed to diagnose cytomegalovirus status using the catalog of TCR beta chain sequences. A later analysis assigned V and J genes by comparing TCR nucleotide sequences with IMGT/GENE-DB human TR gene sequences. The TCRdist pipeline was used in a later analysis to assign CDR3 sequences and most-parsimonious VDJ recombination scenarios. In a later analysis, each TCR beta chain was defined by its CDR3 amino acid sequence together with its V-gene family, and reads lacking a unique V-gene family were excluded. In a later analysis, approximately 640 highly shared, low-generation-probability nucleotide sequences were removed to address suspected cross-contamination and a sequencing artifact. For each public chain, a later analysis derived a clonal expansion index from normalized ranks of inferred template counts within each repertoire. Generation probabilities in a later analysis came from a VDJ recombination model fitted to out-of-frame rearrangements, and those results were checked against IGoR. A later analysis scored TCR-TCR, TCR-HLA and TCR-CMV co-occurrence with hypergeometric tests, applying a repertoire-size bias correction to TCR pairs. A later analysis estimated false discovery rates by permuting HLA or CMV assignments 20 times. In a later analysis, co-occurring TCRs were grouped using DBSCAN, and TCRdist sequence similarity was added for clustering within HLA-allele-positive subsets. Repertoires with fewer than 30,000 or more than 120,000 public chains were left out of co-occurrence clustering, as were a few repertoires with anomalous nucleotide sharing. TCRdb took this table from immuneACCESS and kept in-frame rearrangements with V and J called. Such tables lack part of the clones; where checked against another copy, unresolved V genes explain under half of the gap, and the rest is unexplained. V, J and clone size derive from that table, while D and trimming were established from the DNA sequence. A total of over 150,000 clones appear in this sample, approximately 74% of them only once. Together, the top ten hold more than 2.5% of the sample.

This record belongs to a study of cytomegalovirus exposure and HLA in healthy donors (dated by TCRdb to 2016 to 2017). About the investigation overall: An earlier analysis of more than 550 of the donors reported about 260 Gb of sequence data and 95 million to 130 million unique TCR beta sequences obtained from about 180 million T cells. Using immunosequencing, the study profiled T cell repertoires from 666 subjects and related those repertoires to cytomegalovirus serostatus. The study was designed to test whether signatures of past pathogen exposure could be identified by cataloging public T cell receptors. In the later analysis, no new phenotypic data were used to find candidate immune exposures; instead, reliance was placed on TCR beta sequences and their occurrence across donors. HLA typing included class I and class II loci at four-digit resolution. Donor age, sex, ethnicity and CMV serostatus were collected together with the repertoire data. Of the roughly 430 genotyped donors, about 84% fell in the genetic ancestry cluster associated with self-reported Caucasian donors. Among roughly 400 genotyped donors of the cohort, an average of approximately 200,000 unique TCR beta nucleotide sequences was sequenced per donor, of which 15% to 20% were non-productive. About 300 gigabases of sequencing data and tens of millions of unique TCR sequences were included in an early release covering roughly 600 HLA-typed donors. Every discovery cohort repertoire had been produced on one sequencing platform. Typing coverage varied by locus: roughly 629-640 donors for A, B, C, DRB1 and DQB1; about 520 for DQA1; over 600 for DPA1; under 490 for DPB1. A later genetic analysis took genome-wide SNP genotypes for about 60% of the roughly 670 donors and used that subset as a discovery cohort. To study patterns of TCR occurrence, a later analysis re-analyzed previously published TCR beta repertoires from hundreds of donors and added high-resolution HLA genotyping. An earlier analysis of about 620 of the donors applied high-throughput TCR beta sequencing to assess whether each TCR beta V gene segment acted as functional or pseudogenic. The study combined high-throughput TCR immunosequencing, statistical association of individual TCRs with disease status, and machine learning to predict cytomegalovirus infection status. A separate validation cohort of over 95 different subjects was used in addition to the roughly 670-subject first cohort. Five DR-DQ haplotypes were handled as single units for association and clustering because linkage in the cohort was strong. What the work shows at the level of the full study, not this receptor alone: A later analysis associated 16,951 TCR beta sequences with specific HLA alleles at a false discovery rate of 0.05. When HLA alleles, especially DR and DQ, strongly co-occurred, TCR associations were difficult to assign to individual alleles. In an earlier analysis of 500 to 650 of the donors, most TCR beta V segments appeared in productive rearrangements about 87% or about 30% of the time, broadly matching IMGT annotations. In vitro tests confirmed that a few of the cytomegalovirus-associated TCR beta chains recognize cytomegalovirus antigens. A total of 150 or so TCR beta chains were listed by the study as associated with cytomegalovirus. Correlated functional status among segregating V segments might be attributable to linkage disequilibrium, but an unknown experimental factor could not be ruled out. A cluster of highly shared sequence variants was judged likely to be a technical artifact of the sequencing pipeline. The presence/absence analyses assumed that sequencing depth was roughly uniform across donors, and that assumption may not be true. A further reported finding was that TCR beta sequences accurately predicted the HLA-A and HLA-B alleles for most subjects in the first cohort. A later analysis found that HLA-associated TCR beta chains were more clonally expanded and had lower generation probabilities than equally common non-associated chains. The classifier was reported to diagnose cytomegalovirus status with high specificity and sensitivity in both the original cohort and the validation cohort. Most CMV-associated TCR beta chains appeared to be HLA-restricted in a later analysis, and the HLA associations seemed to be driven largely by CMV exposure. Only TCR beta chains were sequenced in this cohort, and the absence of alpha or paired-chain data limited detectable features. The only immune exposure information available for the cohort was CMV serostatus. In a later genetic analysis, a missense DCLRE1C variant was associated with V-gene and J-gene trimming of TCR beta chains, and the association was replicated in an independent cohort. The authors suggested that the approach could potentially be generalized to other disease states and immunological phenotypes. In a later genetic analysis, fewer N-insertions in productive TCRs were reported among donors in an Asian-associated ancestry cluster than the approximately 710-donor mean. Because HLA typing was unavailable for some donors at each locus, only the typed subset was used in association tests. A later analysis found that TCR association rates varied across HLA loci, with DRB1 alleles showing the most associated TCRs and HLA-C alleles the fewest. Because counts were too low, around 18 rarely observed V segments, including chromosome 9 orphons, were left out of the earlier analysis of 587 of the donors. In a later analysis, several top co-occurrence clusters were reported to appear linked to parvovirus B19, influenza, CMV and Epstein-Barr virus. While some public TCRs were present in many individuals, most TCR sequences turned up only very rarely across donors.

The source material was PBMCs. The origin of this receptor is a young woman in good health and CMV-seronegative.

The CDR3: CASLQGAGNTEAFF. The nucleotide sequence is given as TGTGCCAGCTTACAGGGGGCTGGTAACACTGAAGCTTTCTTT. The chain is assembled from TRBV28 and TRBJ1-1; 9 bases in between match TRBD1. At the junction V is shortened by 8 bases and J by 2 bases; bases outside the gene matches: 6. The CDR3 numbers 14 residues from cysteine through phenylalanine. Only the CDR3 portion is preserved as DNA: 42 bases, with reading frame beginning at the first base. In the germline V gene, CDR1 corresponds to MDHEN and CDR2 to SYDVKM. Beyond the CDR3, the reference TRBV28 and TRBJ1-1 genes provide the residues; the full variable domain reads: DVKVTQSSRYLVKRTGEKVFLECVQDMDHENMFWYRQDPGLGLRLIYFSYDVKMKEKGDIPEGYSVSREKKERFSLILESASTNQTSMYLCASLQGAGNTEAFFGQGTRLTVV.